The clone carrying this T cell receptor (beta chain) was seen ten or more times. Its antigen is still unknown. This sample stems from a study of CD8 T cells in ankylosing spondylitis. Study-wide results and caveats: Blood from ankylosing spondylitis patients appeared to carry a characteristic roughly 8-variant TCR beta motif. The authors reported significant enrichment of disease-linked clones in matched ankylosing spondylitis synovial fluid.

Quantitative 5'-RACE was performed with molecular barcodes, and it yielded the TCR beta libraries. TCRdb re-derived calls from the 5' RACE reads in MiXCR, one entry per CDR3 protein. There are 200,000 to 250,000 distinct CDR3 sequences in the sample; roughly a tenth occur only once, and roughly a fifth lies in the top ten. The CDR3 consists of 14 residues. V lost 4 bases and J 7 bases, leaving 15 bases between the germline ends. In germline, CDR1 is SGDLS, CDR2 YYNGEE. The clonotype was recovered from a male donor with ankylosing spondylitis or in good health (not recorded which). The sample was blood, either unsorted or a sorted T cell fraction (not recorded which). The rearrangement links TRBV9 to TRBJ2-4; TRBD1 might be the D (6 bases). CDR3 sequence: CASSPLMGANIQYF. The CDR3 DNA reads TGTGCCAGCAGCCCTCTCATGGGGGCTAACATTCAGTACTTC.